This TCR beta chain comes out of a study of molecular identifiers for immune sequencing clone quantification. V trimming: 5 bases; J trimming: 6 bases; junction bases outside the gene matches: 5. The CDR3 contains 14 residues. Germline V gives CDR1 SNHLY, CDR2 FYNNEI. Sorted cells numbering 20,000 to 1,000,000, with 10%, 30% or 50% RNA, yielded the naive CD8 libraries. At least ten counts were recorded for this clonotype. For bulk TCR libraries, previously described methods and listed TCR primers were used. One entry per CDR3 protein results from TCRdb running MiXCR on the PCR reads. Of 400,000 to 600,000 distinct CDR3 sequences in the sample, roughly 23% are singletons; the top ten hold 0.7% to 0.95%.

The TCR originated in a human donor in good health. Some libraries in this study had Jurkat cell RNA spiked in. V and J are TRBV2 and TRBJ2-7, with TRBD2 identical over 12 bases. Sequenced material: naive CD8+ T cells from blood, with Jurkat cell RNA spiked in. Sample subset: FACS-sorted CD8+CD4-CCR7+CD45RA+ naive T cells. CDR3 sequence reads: CASSQTSGRVEQYF. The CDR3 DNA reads TGTGCCAGCAGTCAGACTAGCGGGAGAGTCGAGCAGTACTTC.